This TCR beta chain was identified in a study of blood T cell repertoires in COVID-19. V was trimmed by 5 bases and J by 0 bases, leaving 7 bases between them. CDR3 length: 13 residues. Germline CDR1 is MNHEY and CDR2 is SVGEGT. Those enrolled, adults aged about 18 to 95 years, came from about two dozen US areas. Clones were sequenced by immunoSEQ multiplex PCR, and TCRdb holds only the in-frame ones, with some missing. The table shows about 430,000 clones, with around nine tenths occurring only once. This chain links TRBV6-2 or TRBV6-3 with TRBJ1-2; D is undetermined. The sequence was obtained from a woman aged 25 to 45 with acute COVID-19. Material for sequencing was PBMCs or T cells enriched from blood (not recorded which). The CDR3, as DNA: TGTGCCAGCAGTCAGCAGGCTAACTATGGCTACACCTTC. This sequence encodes CASSQQANYGYTF.